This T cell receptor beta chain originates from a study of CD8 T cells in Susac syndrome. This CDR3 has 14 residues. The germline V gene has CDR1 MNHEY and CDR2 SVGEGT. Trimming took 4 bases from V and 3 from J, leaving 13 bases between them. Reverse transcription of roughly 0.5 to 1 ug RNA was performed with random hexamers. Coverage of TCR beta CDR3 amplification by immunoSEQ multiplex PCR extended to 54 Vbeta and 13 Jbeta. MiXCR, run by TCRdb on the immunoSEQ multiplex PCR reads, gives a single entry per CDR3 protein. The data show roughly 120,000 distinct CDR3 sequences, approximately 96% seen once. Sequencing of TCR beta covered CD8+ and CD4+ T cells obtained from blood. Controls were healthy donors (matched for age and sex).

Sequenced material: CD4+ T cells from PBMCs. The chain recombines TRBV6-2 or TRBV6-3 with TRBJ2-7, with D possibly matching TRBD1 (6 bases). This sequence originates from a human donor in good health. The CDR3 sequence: CASSFRRGHYEQYF. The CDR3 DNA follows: TGTGCCAGCAGTTTCCGTCGGGGACACTACGAGCAGTACTTC.